A single sample gave rise to the 21 T cell receptor beta chains below, sequenced in a study of blood T cell repertoires in COVID-19. Some clones are missing from TCRdb's copy, which holds only in-frame ones; the method was immunoSEQ multiplex PCR. This table holds 75,000 to 95,000 clones, around four fifths found once. Sequenced input: peripheral blood. These receptors were collected from a man aged 45 to 65 with acute or convalescent COVID-19.

The V call is TRBV5-6, the J call TRBJ2-5; 7 bases agree with TRBD2. J gave up 5 bases and V 4 bases, and 8 bases lay outside the gene matches. Germline V lookup: CDR1 SGHDT, CDR2 YYEEEE. The CDR3 spans 14 residues. The CDR3 DNA reads as TGTGCCAGCAGCGGACTAGTGGTAGGGGAGACCCAGTACTTC. It is translated as CASSGLVVGETQYF.

The chain carries TRBV30 and TRBJ2-3, with 9 bases identical to TRBD1. Trimming removed 1 base from V and 8 bases from J; junction bases left unmatched: 1. The CDR3 has 12 amino acids. Germline V CDR1 and CDR2: GTSNPN, SVGIG (reference sequence). The CDR3 nucleotides are TGTGCCTGGAGTGGGGACAGGGTTACGCAGTATTTT. Its protein product is CAWSGDRVTQYF.

V and J are TRBV5-6 and TRBJ1-2; TRBD1 matches at 7 bases. The CDR3 runs 15 residues. The germline gives CDR1 SGHDT, CDR2 YYEEEE. V was clipped by 4 bases and J by 4 bases; unmatched bases: 10. CDR3 protein: CASSPWTGPTYGYTF. CDR3 nucleotides: TGTGCCAGCAGCCCATGGACAGGACCGACCTATGGCTACACCTTC.

The chain has TRBV2 and TRBJ1-4, with D possibly TRBD1 on 6 matching bases. The V end lost 3 bases, the J end lost 5 bases, and 10 bases lay between the germline ends. The germline gives CDR1 SNHLY, CDR2 FYNNEI. CDR3 length equals 14 residues. The CDR3 nucleotides are TGTGCCAGCAGTGAGGGGGCTAGGAATGAAAAACTGTTTTTT. Protein: CASSEGARNEKLFF.

V is TRBV6-1 and J is TRBJ1-5; 10 bases match TRBD1. The CDR3 is 17 residues long. Germline V CDR1 and CDR2: MNHNS, SASEGT. J lost 3 bases, V lost 0 bases, and 5 bases had no gene match. CDR3 nucleotides: TGTGCCAGCAGTGAAGCGAGACAGGGGGCAAACAATCAGCCCCAGCATTTT. This gives the protein CASSEARQGANNQPQHF.

The chain couples TRBV30 to TRBJ1-2; 7 nucleotides align to TRBD1. Losses at the gene ends were 3 bases for V and 8 bases for J; bases not matched to a gene: 9. The V gene's germline CDR1 is GTSNPN and CDR2 SVGIG (reference sequence). This CDR3 contains 13 residues. The CDR3 bases are TGTGCCTGGAGCCGTAAAACAGGGGCCGGCTACACCTTC. Encoded protein: CAWSRKTGAGYTF.

The V and J genes are TRBV2 and TRBJ1-4; 9 bases are a match to TRBD1. The length of the CDR3 is 14 residues. CDR1 and CDR2 from the germline V gene are SNHLY and FYNNEI. Unmatched junction bases numbered 4, after V lost 1 base and J lost 10 bases. CDR3 DNA sequence: TGTGCCAGCAGTGAAGTAGAGACAGGGGGAAAACTGTTTTTT. Protein sequence: CASSEVETGGKLFF.

The CDR3 loop reads CAWEQGLNTEAFF. As DNA, the CDR3 is TGTGCCTGGGAACAGGGTTTGAACACTGAAGCTTTCTTT. This sequence joins TRBV30 and TRBJ1-1, with a possible D match to TRBD1 (6 bases). V lost 5 bases, J lost 0 bases, and 10 bases lay in between. Germline CDR1 GTSNPN, CDR2 SVGIG (reference sequence). The CDR3 loop spans 13 amino acids. The complete variable domain, with remaining parts taken from reference TRBV30 and TRBJ1-1, reads SQTIHQWPATLVQPVGSPLSLECTVEGTSNPNLYWYRQAAGRGLQLLFYSVGIGQISSEVPQNLSASRPQDRQFILSSKKLLLSDSGFYLCAWEQGLNTEAFFGQGTRLTVV.

V usage is TRBV7-2 and J usage is TRBJ2-6; D gene ambiguous. The CDR3 is 15 residues long. Germline CDR1 SGHTA, CDR2 FQGNSA. V was shortened by 5 bases and J by 0 bases, with 8 bases between the two germline ends. CDR3 sequence: CASSRLVSGANVLTF. The CDR3 region has the DNA TGTGCCAGCAGCAGACTCGTCTCTGGGGCCAACGTCCTGACTTTC. Using reference TRBV7-2 and TRBJ2-6 for the parts outside the CDR3, the full variable domain is GAGVSQSPSNKVTEKGKDVELRCDPISGHTALYWYRQSLGQGLEFLIYFQGNSAPDKSGLPSDRFSAERTGGSVSTLTIQRTQQEDSAVYLCASSRLVSGANVLTFGAGSRLTVL.

This chain connects TRBV9 to TRBJ2-5, with TRBD1 identical over 7 bases. CDR1 and CDR2 from the germline V gene are SGDLS and YYNGEE. This CDR3 is built from 14 residues. Losses at the gene ends were 2 bases for V and 5 bases for J; bases not matched to a gene: 6. The CDR3 loop reads CASSVTTGAETQYF. Written as DNA, the CDR3 is TGTGCCAGCAGCGTGACCACAGGGGCGGAGACCCAGTACTTC.

V and J are TRBV4-3 and TRBJ1-2; TRBD1 matches 9 bases. The CDR3 spans 16 residues. CDR1 LGHNA and CDR2 YSLEER come from the germline V gene. The V and J ends lost 1 base and 8 bases, in that order; junction bases with no gene match: 11. The chain's CDR3 is CASSQGVTGGSRGYTF. In DNA, the CDR3 is TGCGCCAGCAGCCAAGGGGTGACAGGGGGTTCGCGCGGCTACACCTTC.

The chain combines TRBV5-1 with TRBJ1-1; TRBD1 matches at 7 bases. After removal of 2 bases from V and 6 bases from J, the junction contained 10 bases not matched to a gene. The length of the CDR3 is 15 residues. Germline values: CDR1 SGHRS, CDR2 YFSETQ. The CDR3 DNA is TGCGCCAGCAGCTTACAAGGGGGCGCTAGCGCTGAAGCTTTCTTT. This translates into CASSLQGGASAEAFF.

The chain links TRBV19 to TRBJ2-1; 7 bases line up with TRBD1. V dropped 6 bases and J dropped 4; count of bases not matched to a gene: 12. The CDR3 sequence is 16 residues long. Per the germline V gene, CDR1 is LNHDA and CDR2 is SQIVND (reference sequence). CDR3 coding DNA: TGTGCCAGTAGCACACACCCCCCGGGACAGTACAATGAGCAGTTCTTC. Its translation is CASSTHPPGQYNEQFF.

V usage is TRBV3-1 (or the pseudogene TRBV3-2) and J usage is TRBJ2-5; D might be TRBD1 (6 bases). V was trimmed by 5 bases and J by 1 base, leaving 11 bases between them. CDR3 size: 14 residues. CDR1 LGHDT and CDR2 YNNKEL come from the germline V gene (reference sequence). This CDR3 is CASSGGNRQETQYF. In DNA, the CDR3 is TGTGCCAGCAGCGGGGGCAACCGCCAAGAGACCCAGTACTTC.

V usage is TRBV11-3 and J usage is TRBJ2-1; 9 nucleotides agree with TRBD2. The germline gives CDR1 SGHNT, CDR2 YENEEA. The CDR3 is 15 residues long. The junction had 6 bases not matched to a gene; V was cut back by 5 bases and J by 4 bases. The CDR3 is CASSVTSGRYNEQFF. Written as DNA, the CDR3 is TGTGCCAGCAGCGTTACTAGCGGGCGGTACAATGAGCAGTTCTTC.

This chain links TRBV19 with TRBJ2-7, with a weak D call TRBD2 (6 bases). The V end lost 7 bases, the J end lost 5 bases, and 18 bases lay between the germline ends. The V gene's germline CDR1 is LNHDA and CDR2 SQIVND (reference sequence). The CDR3 runs to 14 residues. CDR3 sequence reads: CASNPRAGINEQYF. For the CDR3, the DNA is TGTGCCAGTAACCCCCGGGCGGGAATCAACGAGCAGTACTTC.

This sequence joins TRBV11-3 and TRBJ2-2; 7 nucleotides agree with TRBD2. CDR1 and CDR2 (germline): SGHNT, YENEEA. The V gene end was trimmed by 5 bases and the J gene end by 4 bases; junction bases not matched to a gene: 7. The CDR3 spans 15 residues. CDR3: CASSRAGFPTGELFF. For the CDR3, the DNA is TGTGCCAGCAGCCGAGCGGGATTCCCCACCGGGGAGCTGTTTTTT.

CDR3 residues: CASMKTSGRAAGELFF. DNA of the CDR3: TGTGCCAGTATGAAGACTAGCGGGAGGGCCGCCGGGGAGCTGTTTTTT. This chain connects TRBV19 to TRBJ2-2, with 14 nucleotides matching TRBD2. V trimming: 7 bases; J trimming: 6 bases; junction bases outside the gene matches: 7. CDR1 and CDR2 (germline): LNHDA, SQIVND (reference sequence). The CDR3 runs to 16 residues.

The sample holds one count of this clone. The genes are TRBV5-4 and TRBJ1-6, with 7 bases that match TRBD1. After removal of 0 bases from V and 10 bases from J, the junction contained 7 bases not matched to a gene. CDR1 and CDR2 from the germline V gene are SGHNT and YYREEE (reference sequence). CDR3 length: 15 residues. CDR3 protein: CASSLGGTVNSPLHF. CDR3 nucleotides: TGTGCCAGCAGCTTGGGAGGGACAGTTAACTCACCCCTCCACTTT.

This rearrangement joins TRBV5-1 to TRBJ2-5; TRBD2 aligns across 13 bases. This CDR3 is 16 amino acids long. Per the germline V gene, CDR1 is SGHRS and CDR2 is YFSETQ. The trim removed 4 bases at V and 5 bases at J, leaving 8 bases unmatched. CDR3 protein: CASSPGLAGVWETQYF. The DNA for the CDR3 is TGCGCCAGCAGCCCCGGACTAGCGGGGGTGTGGGAGACCCAGTACTTC.

The chain couples TRBV7-9 to TRBJ2-3; the D is unclear. The germline gives CDR1 SEHNR, CDR2 FQNEAQ (reference sequence). This CDR3 is built from 14 residues. The germline V and J ends were trimmed by 3 bases and 0 bases, with 7 bases remaining between them. CDR3 region: CASSLSSSTDTQYF. The CDR3 DNA reads as TGTGCCAGCAGCTTGTCTTCTAGCACAGATACGCAGTATTTT.